This entry is about one T cell receptor (beta chain). The antigen remains unidentified. Repertoires were generated with immunoSEQ multiplex PCR, while TCRdb's copy carries only in-frame clones and drops some. The table lists around 44,000 clones, approximately 92% of them singletons. Germline CDR1 LGHDT, CDR2 YNNKEL (reference sequence). Trimming shortened V by 3 bases and J by 8 bases, and 20 bases separated the two germline ends. The CDR3 totals 17 residues. The sequenced cases were selected for having the highest brain T cell transcript signatures. These data come from a study of brain T cells in children with intractable seizures. Findings and caveats of the study: Pre- and post-surgery blood differed in depth, so pre-surgery absences may be undersampling. Only CDR3 sequence similarity suggested viral specificity, without known HCMV serostatus.

The clonotype originates from a girl aged 2 to 9 with tuberous sclerosis and intractable seizures. The V and J genes are TRBV3-1 (or the pseudogene TRBV3-2) and TRBJ1-6, with D tentatively TRBD1 (6 bases). Source: peripheral blood, taken at surgery. In DNA form, the CDR3 reads TGTGCCAGCAGCCAGGTGGGGGGGGCCCCGTATGATTCACCCCTCCACTTT. It specifies CASSQVGGAPYDSPLHF.